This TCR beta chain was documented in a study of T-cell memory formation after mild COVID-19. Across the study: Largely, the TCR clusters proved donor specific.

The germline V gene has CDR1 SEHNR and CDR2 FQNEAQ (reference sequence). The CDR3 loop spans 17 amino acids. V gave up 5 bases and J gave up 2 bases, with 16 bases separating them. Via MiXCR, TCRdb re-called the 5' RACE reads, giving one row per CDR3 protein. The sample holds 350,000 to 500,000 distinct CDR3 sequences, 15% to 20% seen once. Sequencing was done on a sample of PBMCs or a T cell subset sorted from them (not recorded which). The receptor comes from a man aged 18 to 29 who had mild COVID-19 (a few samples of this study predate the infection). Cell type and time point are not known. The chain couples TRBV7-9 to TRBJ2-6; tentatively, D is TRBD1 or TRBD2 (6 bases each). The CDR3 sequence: CASSPSNGGPGANVLTF. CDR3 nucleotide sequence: TGTGCCAGCAGCCCCTCAAACGGGGGCCCTGGGGCCAACGTCCTGACTTTC.